The following is a T cell receptor (beta chain) sequence with its context. Antigen specificity is unknown. These data are taken from a study of tumor-infiltrating lymphocytes in localized non-small cell lung cancer. Study overall: Patients included smokers and never-smokers with various histologies, some sampled after neoadjuvant chemotherapy. Tumor tissue and non-adjacent uninvolved lung came from each patient.

Some clones are missing from TCRdb's copy, which holds only in-frame ones; the method was immunoSEQ multiplex PCR. The table lists more than 10,000 clones, around 78% of them singletons. General study points: Technical variation could not be separated from intratumor heterogeneity here. Only some patients had TCR sequencing, depending on available tissue.

Sequences were obtained from lung tumor tissue. This clonotype was sampled from a human donor with non-small cell lung cancer.

In nucleotides, the CDR3 is TGTGCCAGCAGCTTAGGGGGGACAGGGGGCCAGCCCCAGCATTTT. Translated: CASSLGGTGGQPQHF. The chain carries TRBV7-2 and TRBJ1-5; 12 bases line up with TRBD1. V trimming: 1 base; J trimming: 7 bases; junction bases outside the gene matches: 2. The germline V gene encodes CDR1 SGHTA and CDR2 FQGNSA. There are 15 residues in the CDR3.